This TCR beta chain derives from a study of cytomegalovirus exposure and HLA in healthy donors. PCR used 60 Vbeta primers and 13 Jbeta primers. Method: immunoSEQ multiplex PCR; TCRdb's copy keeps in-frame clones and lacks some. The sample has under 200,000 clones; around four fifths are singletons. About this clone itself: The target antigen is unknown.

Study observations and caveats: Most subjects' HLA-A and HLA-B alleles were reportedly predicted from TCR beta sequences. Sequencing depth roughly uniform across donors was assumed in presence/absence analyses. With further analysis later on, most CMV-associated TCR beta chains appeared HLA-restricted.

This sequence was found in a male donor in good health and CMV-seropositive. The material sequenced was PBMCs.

The CDR3 DNA follows: TGTGCCAGCAGCACCCGGGACAGGGAAGACACTGAAGCTTTCTTT. Protein: CASSTRDREDTEAFF. This chain links TRBV9 with TRBJ1-1; TRBD1 matches at 9 bases. Per germline, CDR1 SGDLS and CDR2 YYNGEE. J lost 3 bases, V lost 4 bases, and 7 bases had no gene match. The CDR3 totals 15 residues.